The T cell receptor (beta chain) under discussion was sequenced for a study of blood T cells in healthy people across ages (dated by TCRdb to between 2014 and 2017). Regarding the research as a whole: Template switching captured roughly one uniquely barcoded TCR beta cDNA molecule per two T cells in model experiments. Donors of different ages were randomly distributed across sequencing lanes to avoid experimental bias. The study measured age-related changes in TCR beta repertoire diversity using deep sequencing normalized with unique cDNA molecular identifiers. The study analyzed two additional independent replicas of 1 million unique cDNA reads from the same blood draw for two donors, one aged 18 to 29 and one aged 80 or older. The donors were divided into four age groups: young (average around 15 years), middle-aged (over 35), aged (about 60) and long-lived (roughly 82). Results and caveats for the whole study, not just this receptor: The CMV infection status of donors was not known, potentially confounding age-related changes in expanded clonotypes. The percentage of naive T cells measured by flow cytometry correlated strongly with observed TCR beta diversity. Conclusive comparison of naive and antigen-experienced compartments was prevented by the profiling of bulk unsorted PBMCs. Compared with the aged group, the long-lived group had more naive CD4+ T cells, fewer expanded clones and increased TCR diversity, a pattern suggesting age selection. As age increased, observed TCR beta diversity per million T cells dropped in a roughly linear way, and a significant reduction was already evident by age about 40. Estimates of total diversity from one million sequenced T cells were regarded as lower bounds and underestimates.

To prepare the library, 5' RACE was applied. The listed sequencing device is Illumina HiSeq 2500. A second PCR of about 7 to 12 cycles was run with a J-beta primer mix and a sample-barcoded 5' primer. A unique molecular identifier was introduced onto each TCR beta cDNA molecule by a template-switch 5' adaptor carrying 12 random nucleotides. At least 2.5 million CDR3-containing paired-end reads were obtained from each sample. The Mint cDNA synthesis kit, primed by a TRBC-specific oligonucleotide, was used to synthesize first-strand cDNA from all RNA. Following uracil-DNA glycosylase treatment, a first 18-cycle PCR with universal primers M1SS and BC2_uni_R was performed on all cDNA. As for the original processing: Each sample was normalized by randomly selecting 1 million high-quality reads, each carrying a distinct molecular identifier. Instead of being binned into consensus sequences, reads with shared molecular identifiers were discarded. MiTCR, set to a Q25 quality threshold and the strictest error-elimination algorithm, was used for CDR3 identification, clonotype clustering and error correction. A nonparametric unseen species model using Euler transformation provided a lower-bound estimate of total TCR beta diversity. Using fastp trimming at Q25 and MiXCR clonotype assembly, TCRdb reanalyzed the public sequencing data and kept in-frame beta chains. Rows with a matching CDR3 protein are joined into one entry that keeps the most common DNA and genes. Clone size and V and J calls follow TCRdb, not the original study. The sample records roughly 1.5 million distinct CDR3 sequences, under 55% of which are singletons. The ten largest clones add up to just over 4% of the sample.

This clonotype showed up just a few times. No cognate antigen has been identified for it. Base qualities are missing; no much larger clone stands one base away. There are 15 amino acids in the CDR3, from cysteine to phenylalanine inclusive. Only the CDR3 DNA stays, 45 bases, in frame from base 1. CDR1 and CDR2 (ENHRY, SYGVKD) derive from the germline V gene. After removal of 5 bases from V and 1 base from J, the junction retains 2 bases not matched to a gene. Donors were 40 or so systemically healthy Caucasian individuals from Russia aged 6 to 90 years. Each donor gave roughly 11 milliliters of peripheral blood, drawn into EDTA-treated Vacutainer tubes. Ficoll-Paque density-gradient centrifugation was used to isolate PBMCs, with at least 6.5 million per sample. Trizol reagent was used to extract total RNA from the PBMCs, yielding at least 6 micrograms per sample. The percentages of naive CD45RAhigh/CD27high T cells were determined by flow cytometry on a PBMC aliquot from every donor.

In this chain, TRBV10-3 is recombined with TRBJ2-3; 11 junctional bases match TRBD2. This clonotype originated in a woman under 30 in good health. Sequencing was done on a sample of blood. The sequence in DNA is TGTGCCATCAGTCAGACTAGCGGGGGCACAGATACGCAGTATTTT. It specifies CAISQTSGGTDTQYF.